The source of this TCR beta chain is a study of OX40 agonist ivuxolimab in advanced cancers. Points from the study as a whole: Some patients without response likewise showed low normalized clonal expansion.

CDR3 length: 16 amino acids. Germline V gene lookup returns CDR1 MNHEY and CDR2 SVGAGI. V was pared by 0 bases and J by 9 bases, with 21 bases between. Libraries were prepared by immunoSEQ multiplex PCR; TCRdb keeps only in-frame clonotypes and omits some of them. The sample has over 45,000 clones, about 80% seen once. This clone is a singleton in its sample. No antigen is known for it. The chain joins TRBV6-5 to TRBJ2-7; D might be TRBD1 or TRBD2, each matching 5 bases. The clonotype was recovered from an adult with an advanced solid tumor such as melanoma, head and neck, liver or kidney cancer. This specimen consisted of CD4+ or CD8+ T cells sorted from blood, obtained in a trial of the OX40 agonist ivuxolimab. The CDR3 DNA reads TGTGCCAGCAGTTACTCGTTTGGTAGGGGCCTTGGGGGGCAGTACTTC. This gives the protein CASSYSFGRGLGGQYF.